This T cell receptor (beta chain) was documented in a study of cytomegalovirus exposure and HLA in healthy donors. Amplification used 60 Vbeta primers and 13 Jbeta primers. Generated by immunoSEQ multiplex PCR, the TCRdb table keeps only in-frame clones and is missing some. The table includes over 150,000 clones, 65% to 70% detected once. Study findings and constraints: Some public TCRs appeared in many individuals, while most sequences were rare.

This CDR3 is 14 amino acids long. Germline-derived CDR1 and CDR2 are MNHEY and SVGAGI. The V and J ends lost 7 bases and 4 bases respectively, with 16 bases between them. With regard to this clone: The antigen is not known.

This TCR derives from a woman younger than 35 in good health and CMV-seropositive. The sample consisted of PBMCs. The rearrangement uses TRBV6-5 and TRBJ1-2, with D possibly TRBD1 on 6 matching bases. The CDR3 here is CASNPGGLGYGYTF. CDR3 coding DNA: TGTGCCAGCAACCCGGGGGGGCTTGGCTATGGCTACACCTTC.